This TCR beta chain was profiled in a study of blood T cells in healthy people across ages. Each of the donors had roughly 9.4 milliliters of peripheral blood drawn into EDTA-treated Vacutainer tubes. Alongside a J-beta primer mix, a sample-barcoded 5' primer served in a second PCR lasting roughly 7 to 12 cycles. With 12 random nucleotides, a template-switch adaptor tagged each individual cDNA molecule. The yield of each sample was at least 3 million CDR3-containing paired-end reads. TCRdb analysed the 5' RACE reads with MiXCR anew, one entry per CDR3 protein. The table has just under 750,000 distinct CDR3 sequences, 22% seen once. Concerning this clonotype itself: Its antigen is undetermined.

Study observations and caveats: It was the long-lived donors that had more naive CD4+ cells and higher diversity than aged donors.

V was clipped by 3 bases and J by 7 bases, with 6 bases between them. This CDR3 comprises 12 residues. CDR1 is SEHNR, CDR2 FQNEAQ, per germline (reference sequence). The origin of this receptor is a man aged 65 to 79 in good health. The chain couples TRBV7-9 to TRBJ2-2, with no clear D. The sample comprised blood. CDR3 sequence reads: CASSFDDGELFF. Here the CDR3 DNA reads TGTGCCAGCAGCTTCGATGACGGGGAGCTGTTTTTT.